This T cell receptor (beta chain) was obtained from a study of shared clonotypes between healthy human individuals. In the CD4+ fraction, cells were divided into CD45RA+ naive and CD45RA-negative memory subsets. Points from the study as a whole: Non-shared clonotypes were found to have lower generation probabilities than the clonotypes that were shared by all four of the sorted-subset donors.

Notes on this clone: What it binds is unknown.

CDR3 length equals 15 residues. The V and J ends lost 2 bases and 4 bases, in that order; junction bases with no gene match: 6. Germline CDR1 reads SGHVS; CDR2 reads FNYEAQ. Some clones are missing from TCRdb's copy, which holds only in-frame ones; the method was immunoSEQ multiplex PCR. This sample has roughly 2.5 million clones, with more than 90% found just once. The sequenced material came from naive CD4+ T cells sorted from blood. Noted subset: CD45RA+ positively selected. The chain links TRBV7-6 to TRBJ2-7; 9 bases fit TRBD2. The TCR sequence derives from a young man in good health. The DNA of the CDR3 is TGTGCCAGCAGCTTATCGGCGGGAGGGCCTTACGAGCAGTACTTC. Translating gives CASSLSAGGPYEQYF. The whole variable domain, filled in from reference TRBV7-6 and TRBJ2-7, reads GAGVSQSPRYKVTKRGQDVALRCDPISGHVSLYWYRQALGQGPEFLTYFNYEAQQDKSGLPNDRFSAERPEGSISTLTIQRTEQRDSAMYRCASSLSAGGPYEQYFGPGTRLTVT.